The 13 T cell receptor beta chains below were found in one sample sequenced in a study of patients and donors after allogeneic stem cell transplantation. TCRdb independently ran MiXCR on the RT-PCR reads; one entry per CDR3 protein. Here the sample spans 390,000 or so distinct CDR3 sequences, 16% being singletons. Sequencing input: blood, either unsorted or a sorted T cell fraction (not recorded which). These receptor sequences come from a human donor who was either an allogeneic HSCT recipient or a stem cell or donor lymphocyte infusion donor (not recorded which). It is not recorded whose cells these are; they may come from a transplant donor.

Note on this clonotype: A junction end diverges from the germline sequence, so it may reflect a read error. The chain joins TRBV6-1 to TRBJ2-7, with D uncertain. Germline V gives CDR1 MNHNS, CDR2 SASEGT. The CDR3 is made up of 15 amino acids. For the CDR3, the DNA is TGTGCCAGCAGGCCCGAGGTCGGTCTTCCCTACAAGCAGTACTTC. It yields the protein CASRPEVGLPYKQYF.

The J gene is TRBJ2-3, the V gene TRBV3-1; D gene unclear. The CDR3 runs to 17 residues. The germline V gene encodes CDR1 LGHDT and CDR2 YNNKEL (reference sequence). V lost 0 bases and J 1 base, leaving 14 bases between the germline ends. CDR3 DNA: TGTGCCAGCAGCCAAGATAGGTGGCCTACAGGCACAGATACGCAGTATTTT. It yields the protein CASSQDRWPTGTDTQYF.

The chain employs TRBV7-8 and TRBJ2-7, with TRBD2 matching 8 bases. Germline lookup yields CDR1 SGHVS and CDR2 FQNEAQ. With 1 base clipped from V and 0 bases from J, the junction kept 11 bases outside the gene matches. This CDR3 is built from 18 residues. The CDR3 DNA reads TGTGCCAGCAGCTTAGAGGGGAGGGGACTAGTGACCTCCTACGAGCAGTACTTC. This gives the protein CASSLEGRGLVTSYEQYF.

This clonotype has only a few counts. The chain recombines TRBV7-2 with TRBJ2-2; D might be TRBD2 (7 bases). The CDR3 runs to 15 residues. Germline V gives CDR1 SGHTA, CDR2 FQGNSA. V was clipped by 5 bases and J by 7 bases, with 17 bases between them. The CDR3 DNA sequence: TGTGCCAGCAGCCCCTTGGGGGGGGGCAGCGGGGAGCTGTTTTTT. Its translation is CASSPLGGGSGELFF.

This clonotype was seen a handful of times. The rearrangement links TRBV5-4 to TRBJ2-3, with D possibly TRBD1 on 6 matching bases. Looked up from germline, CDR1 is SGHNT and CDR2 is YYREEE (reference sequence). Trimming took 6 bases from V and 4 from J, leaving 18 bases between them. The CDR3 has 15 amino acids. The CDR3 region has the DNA TGTGCCAGCACCCTACAGGGTTCGGCCCCAGATACGCAGTATTTT. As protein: CASTLQGSAPDTQYF.

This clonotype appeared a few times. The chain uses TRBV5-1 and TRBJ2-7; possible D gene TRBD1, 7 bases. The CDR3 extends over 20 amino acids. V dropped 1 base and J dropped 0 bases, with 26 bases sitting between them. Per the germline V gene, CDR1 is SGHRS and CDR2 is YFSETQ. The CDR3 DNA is TGCGCCAGCAGCTTGCGGAGGGGTTTTACAGGGGTACCCCGCTCCTACGAGCAGTACTTC. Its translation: CASSLRRGFTGVPRSYEQYF.

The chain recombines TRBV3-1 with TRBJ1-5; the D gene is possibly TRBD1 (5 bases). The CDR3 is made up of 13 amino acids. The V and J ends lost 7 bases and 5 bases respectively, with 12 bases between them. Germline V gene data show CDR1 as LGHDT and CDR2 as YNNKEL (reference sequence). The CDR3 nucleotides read TGTGCCAGCACCCCAGGGATGGATCAGCCCCAGCATTTT. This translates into CASTPGMDQPQHF.

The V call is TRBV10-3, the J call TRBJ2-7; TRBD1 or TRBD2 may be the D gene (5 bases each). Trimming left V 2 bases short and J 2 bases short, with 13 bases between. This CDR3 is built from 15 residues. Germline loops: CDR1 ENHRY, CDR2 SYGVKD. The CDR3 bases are TGTGCCATCAGTGAGGGGGGTGACAGAGCCTACGAGCAGTACTTC. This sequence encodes CAISEGGDRAYEQYF.

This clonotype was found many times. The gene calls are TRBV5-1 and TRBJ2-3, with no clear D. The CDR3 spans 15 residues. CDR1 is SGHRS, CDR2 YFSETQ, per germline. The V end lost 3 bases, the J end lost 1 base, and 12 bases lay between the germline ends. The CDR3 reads CASSSTSLRTDTQYF. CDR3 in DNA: TGCGCCAGCAGCTCCACCTCCCTTCGCACAGATACGCAGTATTTT.

The CDR3 sequence is CSVEARLAGSHEQYF. CDR3 bases: TGCAGCGTTGAGGCCCGACTAGCGGGATCTCATGAGCAGTACTTC. J is TRBJ2-7 and V is TRBV29-1, with TRBD2 identical over 11 bases. Trimming cost V 3 bases and J 7 bases; bases outside gene matches: 11. CDR1 SQVTM and CDR2 ANQGSEA come from the germline V gene. The CDR3 runs to 15 residues.

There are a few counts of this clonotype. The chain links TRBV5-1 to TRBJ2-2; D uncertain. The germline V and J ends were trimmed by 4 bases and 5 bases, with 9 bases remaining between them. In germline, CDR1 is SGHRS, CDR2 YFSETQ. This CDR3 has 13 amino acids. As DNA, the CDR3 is TGCGCCAGCAGCACCGACGGAACCGGGGAGCTGTTTTTT. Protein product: CASSTDGTGELFF.

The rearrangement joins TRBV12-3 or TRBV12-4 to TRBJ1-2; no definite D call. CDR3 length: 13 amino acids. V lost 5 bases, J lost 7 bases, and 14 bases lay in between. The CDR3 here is CASSPAKAGGYTF. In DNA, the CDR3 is TGTGCCAGCAGTCCGGCCAAGGCGGGTGGCTACACCTTC.

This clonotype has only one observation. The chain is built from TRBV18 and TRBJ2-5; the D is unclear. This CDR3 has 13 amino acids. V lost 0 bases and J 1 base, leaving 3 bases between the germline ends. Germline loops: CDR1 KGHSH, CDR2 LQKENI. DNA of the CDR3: TGTGCCAGCTCACCACCGGTCCAAGAGACCCAGTACTTC. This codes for CASSPPVQETQYF.